These 10 T cell receptor beta chains came from one sample sequenced in a study of blood T cell repertoires in COVID-19. The table came from immunoSEQ multiplex PCR; TCRdb's copy has only in-frame clones and leaves some out. In the table there are 150,000 to 200,000 clones, around four fifths of which are singletons. Specimen: PBMCs or T cells enriched from blood (not recorded which). The receptors shown here come from a woman aged 50 to 65 who had recovered from COVID-19.

V is TRBV11-2 and J is TRBJ2-7; maybe TRBD2 (6 bases). Looked up from germline, CDR1 is SGHAT and CDR2 is FQNNGV. With 3 bases removed from V and 2 bases from J, the gap between germline ends came to 11 bases. The CDR3 runs to 14 residues. CDR3 sequence (DNA): TGTGCCAGCAGCTTCTTAGCGGTTACCTACGAGCAGTACTTC. It encodes CASSFLAVTYEQYF.

The chain joins TRBV2 to TRBJ1-5; 10 bases are shared with TRBD1. Germline lookup yields CDR1 SNHLY and CDR2 FYNNEI. The CDR3 contains 15 residues. With V trimmed by 6 bases and J by 4 bases, 6 bases remained unmatched. CDR3: CASSDRDRGNQPQHF. CDR3 bases: TGTGCCAGCAGCGACCGGGACAGGGGTAATCAGCCCCAGCATTTT.

V gene TRBV19 combines with J gene TRBJ2-5, with 11 nucleotides matching TRBD1. After removal of 5 bases from V and 4 bases from J, the junction contained 12 bases not matched to a gene. Germline CDR1 LNHDA, CDR2 SQIVND (reference sequence). The CDR3 length is 17 residues. This chain's CDR3 is CASSSPRGQGASETQYF. The CDR3 DNA sequence: TGTGCCAGTAGTTCCCCCCGCGGACAGGGGGCCTCAGAGACCCAGTACTTC. The full variable domain, completed using reference TRBV19 and TRBJ2-5, is DGGITQSPKYLFRKEGQNVTLSCEQNLNHDAMYWYRQDPGQGLRLIYYSQIVNDFQKGDIAEGYSVSREKKESFPLTVTSAQKNPTAFYLCASSSPRGQGASETQYFGPGTRLLVL.

The CDR3 DNA reads TGTGCCAGCAGCGCGGGACCGATTAATTCACCCCTCCACTTT. Translating gives CASSAGPINSPLHF. The chain uses TRBV25-1 and TRBJ1-6; possible D gene TRBD1, 5 bases. The CDR3 is made up of 14 amino acids. Trimming removed 6 bases from V and 6 bases from J, with 12 bases in between. CDR1 is MGHDK, CDR2 SYGVNS, per germline.

V and J are TRBV28 and TRBJ1-6, with no clear D. Germline V lookup: CDR1 MDHEN, CDR2 SYDVKM. The CDR3 loop spans 13 amino acids. Trimming removed 7 bases from V and 8 bases from J, with 12 bases in between. The CDR3 DNA follows: TGTGCCAGCATCGCCCGGCGGGATTCACCCCTCCACTTT. Translation gives CASIARRDSPLHF.

The V gene is TRBV5-4, the J gene TRBJ1-2, with 8 bases matching TRBD1. Germline CDR1 is SGHNT and CDR2 is YYREEE (reference sequence). The CDR3 covers 16 residues. Unmatched junction bases numbered 6, after V lost 0 bases and J lost 2 bases. CDR3 protein: CASSLGTRGRNYGYTF. DNA for the CDR3: TGTGCCAGCAGCTTGGGGACCAGGGGGCGGAACTATGGCTACACCTTC.

The rearrangement uses TRBV12-3 or TRBV12-4 and TRBJ2-7; D possibly corresponds to TRBD1 (6 bases). CDR3 length: 12 residues. V shed 5 bases and J shed 4 bases, with 9 bases lying between them. The CDR3 coding sequence is TGTGCCAGCAGTCCCCAGGGGTACGAGCAGTACTTC. Its protein is CASSPQGYEQYF.

The V gene is TRBV10-3, the J gene TRBJ2-1; TRBD2 matches at 9 bases. Trimming took 7 bases from V and 4 from J; bases not matched to a gene: 5. From germline, CDR1 is ENHRY and CDR2 SYGVKD. The CDR3 consists of 14 residues. CDR3 region: CAITRTSGYNEQFF. Here the CDR3 DNA reads TGTGCCATCACCAGAACTAGCGGGTACAATGAGCAGTTCTTC.

The chain employs TRBV5-1 and TRBJ2-2, with 11 bases matching TRBD2. The length of the CDR3 is 15 residues. Germline loops: CDR1 SGHRS, CDR2 YFSETQ. Losses at the gene ends were 1 base for V and 5 bases for J; bases not matched to a gene: 1. CDR3 loop: CASSLTSGSTGELFF. Here the CDR3 DNA reads TGCGCCAGCAGCTTGACTAGCGGGAGTACCGGGGAGCTGTTTTTT.

The rearrangement uses TRBV6-5 and TRBJ1-1; no definite D call. Per the germline V gene, CDR1 is MNHEY and CDR2 is SVGAGI. The CDR3 covers 15 residues. Trimming cost V 2 bases and J 5 bases, with 15 bases left between them. CDR3 protein: CASSYQARAETEAFF. CDR3 in DNA: TGTGCCAGCAGTTACCAGGCCCGAGCGGAGACTGAAGCTTTCTTT.